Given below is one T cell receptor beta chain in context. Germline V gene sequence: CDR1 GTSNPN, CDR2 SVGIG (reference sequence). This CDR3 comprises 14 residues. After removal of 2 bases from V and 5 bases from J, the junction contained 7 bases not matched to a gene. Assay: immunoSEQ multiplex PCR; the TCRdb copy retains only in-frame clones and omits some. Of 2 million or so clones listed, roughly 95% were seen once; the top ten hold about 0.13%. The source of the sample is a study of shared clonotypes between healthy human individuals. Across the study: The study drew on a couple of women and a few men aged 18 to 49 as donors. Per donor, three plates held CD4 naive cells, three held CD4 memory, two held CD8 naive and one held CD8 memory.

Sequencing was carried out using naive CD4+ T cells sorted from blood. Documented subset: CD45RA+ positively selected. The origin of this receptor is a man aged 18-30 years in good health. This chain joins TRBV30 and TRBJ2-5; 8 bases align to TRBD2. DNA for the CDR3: TGTGCCTGGAGTTCATGGGGCGGGAGGGAGACCCAGTACTTC. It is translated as CAWSSWGGRETQYF.